This TCR beta chain was identified during a study of T cells in Graves' hyperthyroidism and ophthalmopathy. Background on the study: It was at initial diagnosis, before any treatment, that peripheral blood was collected.

What was amplified from RNA transcripts were TCR beta CDR3 regions. Researchers ran a first-round RT-PCR on the TCR CDR3 using the HTBI primer set. MiXCR, applied by TCRdb to the multiplex PCR reads, yields one record per CDR3 protein. The sample holds 700,000 to 950,000 distinct CDR3 sequences; around a third are singletons and the top ten take around 31%. This clonotype was found once. The junction differs from germline at one of its ends, possibly a read error. The CDR3 covers 16 residues. CDR1 and CDR2 (germline): MNHEY, SVGAGI. The chain uses TRBV6-5 and TRBJ1-4, with a possible D match to TRBD1 (5 bases). The clonotype was recovered from a woman in her thirties or forties with Graves' hyperthyroidism. The sample comprised blood. The CDR3 region is CAISYSWAQRGEKLFF. The DNA of the CDR3 is TGTGCCATCAGTTACTCTTGGGCCCAGAGGGGTGAAAAACTGTTTTTT.